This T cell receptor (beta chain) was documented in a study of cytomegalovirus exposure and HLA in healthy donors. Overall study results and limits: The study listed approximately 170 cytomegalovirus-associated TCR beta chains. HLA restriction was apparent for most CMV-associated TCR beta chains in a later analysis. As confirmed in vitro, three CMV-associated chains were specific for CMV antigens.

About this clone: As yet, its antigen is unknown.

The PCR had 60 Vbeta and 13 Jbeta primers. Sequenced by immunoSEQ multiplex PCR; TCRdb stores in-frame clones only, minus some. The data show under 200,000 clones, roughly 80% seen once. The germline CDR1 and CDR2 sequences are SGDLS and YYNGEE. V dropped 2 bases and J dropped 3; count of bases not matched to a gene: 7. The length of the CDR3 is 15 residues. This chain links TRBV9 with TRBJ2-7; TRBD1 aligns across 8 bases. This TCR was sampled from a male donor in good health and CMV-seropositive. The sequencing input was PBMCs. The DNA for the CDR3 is TGTGCCAGCAGCGTTTATGCAGGGGGCTTCTACGAGCAGTACTTC. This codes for CASSVYAGGFYEQYF. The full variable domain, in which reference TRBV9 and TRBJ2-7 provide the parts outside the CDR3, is DSGVTQTPKHLITATGQRVTLRCSPRSGDLSVYWYQQSLDQGLQFLIQYYNGEERAKGNILERFSAQQFPDLHSELNLSSLELGDSALYFCASSVYAGGFYEQYFGPGTRLTVT.